The 7 T cell receptor beta chains listed next were all sequenced from one sample in a study of Ad26.COV2.S vaccination and SARS-CoV-2 variants. Profiling relied on immunoSEQ multiplex PCR, and the TCRdb table lists in-frame clones only, not all of them. The sample has more than 300,000 clones, roughly 91% seen once. Treatment reported: around 19 received Ad26.COV2.S at low or high dose, single or two shots; 5 received placebo; per-sample allocation not given. Collection of samples fell on day 63 after the first vaccine or placebo injection. The specimen was peripheral blood, collected in a trial of Ad26.COV2.S vaccine versus placebo. These TCRs come from a person between 18 and 65 years old who received the Ad26.COV2.S COVID-19 vaccine or a placebo.

This clone was seen only once. This rearrangement joins TRBV7-2 to TRBJ2-5; tentative D call: TRBD2 (5 bases). The CDR3 is 14 amino acids. The germline CDR1 and CDR2 sequences are SGHTA and FQGNSA. Trimming left V 1 base short and J 1 base short, with 7 bases between. The CDR3 sequence is CASSLVTTQETQYF. CDR3 in DNA: TGTGCCAGCAGCTTAGTGACTACCCAAGAGACCCAGTACTTC.

The chain links TRBV29-1 to TRBJ2-5; D is unclear. This CDR3 has 13 residues. The V gene's germline CDR1 is SQVTM and CDR2 ANQGSEA. Trimming removed 3 bases at V and 0 bases at J, with 8 bases between. DNA of the CDR3: TGCAGCGTTGACCAGACTTACCAAGAGACCCAGTACTTC. It encodes CSVDQTYQETQYF.

This clone was picked up one time. This chain uses TRBV3-1 (or the pseudogene TRBV3-2) with TRBJ2-3; either TRBD1 or TRBD2 may supply D (5 bases each). This CDR3 comprises 19 residues. The V and J ends lost 0 bases and 2 bases respectively, with 21 bases between them. Germline V gives CDR1 LGHDT, CDR2 YNNKEL (reference sequence). CDR3 loop: CASSQDYQPGRAHTDTQYF. The CDR3 DNA reads as TGTGCCAGCAGCCAAGATTATCAGCCGGGGCGGGCACACACAGATACGCAGTATTTT.

The chain uses TRBV7-2 and TRBJ1-4, with a weak D call TRBD1 (5 bases). The CDR3 length is 14 residues. Germline-derived CDR1 and CDR2 are SGHTA and FQGNSA. The ends were cut back, 5 bases at V and 5 bases at J, with 12 bases in the middle. In DNA, the CDR3 is TGTGCCAGCAGCCCGGGACCGCGAAATGAAAAACTGTTTTTT. This codes for CASSPGPRNEKLFF. Variable domain in full (rest from reference TRBV7-2 and TRBJ1-4): GAGVSQSPSNKVTEKGKDVELRCDPISGHTALYWYRQSLGQGLEFLIYFQGNSAPDKSGLPSDRFSAERTGGSVSTLTIQRTQQEDSAVYLCASSPGPRNEKLFFGSGTQLSVL.

V is TRBV4-2 and J is TRBJ2-3; D is unresolved. V was pared by 4 bases and J by 0 bases, with 5 bases between. This CDR3 is 13 amino acids long. The V gene's germline CDR1 is LGHNA and CDR2 YNFKEQ. This chain's CDR3 is CASSPASTDTQYF. Here the CDR3 DNA reads TGTGCCAGCAGCCCGGCCAGCACAGATACGCAGTATTTT.

A few counts support this clone. The rearrangement joins TRBV18 to TRBJ2-1, with 7 bases fitting TRBD1. The trim removed 6 bases at V and 7 bases at J, leaving 15 bases unmatched. This CDR3 comprises 16 residues. Germline CDR1 and CDR2: KGHSH and LQKENI. The CDR3 bases are TGTGCCAGCTCGAAGAGACAGGGTCCGCTTGGGAATGAGCAGTTCTTC. Its protein product is CASSKRQGPLGNEQFF. Using reference TRBV18 and TRBJ2-1 for the parts outside the CDR3, the full variable domain is NAGVMQNPRHLVRRRGQEARLRCSPMKGHSHVYWYRQLPEEGLKFMVYLQKENIIDESGMPKERFSAEFPKEGPSILRIQQVVRGDSAAYFCASSKRQGPLGNEQFFGPGTRLTVL.

J is TRBJ1-2 and V is TRBV14; TRBD1 aligns across 8 bases. This CDR3 contains 15 residues. Germline V gene data show CDR1 as SGHDN and CDR2 as FVKESK. Germline trimming cut 4 bases from V and 4 bases from J; bases unmatched to any gene: 8. CDR3 region: CASSPPGGTGYGYTF. DNA of the CDR3: TGTGCCAGCAGCCCCCCCGGAGGGACAGGCTATGGCTACACCTTC.